Presented here are 25 T cell receptor beta chains from one specimen sequenced in a study of blood T cell repertoires in COVID-19. Assay used: immunoSEQ multiplex PCR; TCRdb lists only in-frame clones, some missing. The table shows about 59,000 clones, with more than 60% occurring only once. Material for sequencing was peripheral blood. These receptors originate from a woman in her 70s with acute or convalescent COVID-19.

The chain carries TRBV12-3 or TRBV12-4 and TRBJ1-1, with D hard to call. V gave up 3 bases and J gave up 4 bases, with 6 bases separating them. CDR3 length: 12 amino acids. The DNA of the CDR3 is TGTGCCAGCAGTTTCGGGGTCACTGAAGCTTTCTTT. It is translated as CASSFGVTEAFF.

V usage is TRBV27 and J usage is TRBJ2-1; 12 bases align to TRBD2. There are 16 residues in the CDR3. Germline lookup yields CDR1 MNHEY and CDR2 SMNVEV (reference sequence). V trimming: 8 bases; J trimming: 1 base; junction bases outside the gene matches: 6. Here the CDR3 reads CASRDLAGGSYNEQFF. The CDR3 DNA reads as TGTGCCAGCCGTGACCTAGCGGGGGGGTCCTACAATGAGCAGTTCTTC.

The chain employs TRBV18 and TRBJ1-2; unclear D gene. CDR1 is KGHSH and CDR2 is LQKENI in the germline V gene. Trimming stripped 0 bases from V and 6 bases from J, with 11 bases between. CDR3 length: 14 amino acids. DNA for the CDR3: TGTGCCAGCTCACCACCGATCGGGAGAGATGGCTACACCTTC. It specifies CASSPPIGRDGYTF.

DNA of the CDR3: TGTGCCAGCTCGCCTGGGACAGCCCCGGGCTATGGCTACACCTTC. Encoded protein: CASSPGTAPGYGYTF. The chain couples TRBV18 to TRBJ1-2, with 7 bases lining up with TRBD1. This CDR3 has 15 amino acids. Losses at the gene ends were 6 bases for V and 4 bases for J; bases not matched to a gene: 11. Germline values: CDR1 KGHSH, CDR2 LQKENI.

The chain employs TRBV9 and TRBJ2-6; D not certain. Germline V gene data show CDR1 as SGDLS and CDR2 as YYNGEE. V was trimmed by 1 base and J by 2 bases, leaving 10 bases between them. The CDR3 spans 16 residues. The CDR3 is CASSVSLTTGANVLTF. DNA of the CDR3: TGTGCCAGCAGCGTAAGTCTTACTACTGGGGCCAACGTCCTGACTTTC.

The rearrangement joins TRBV27 to TRBJ1-2, with 7 bases fitting TRBD1. This CDR3 comprises 16 residues. Germline loops: CDR1 MNHEY, CDR2 SMNVEV (reference sequence). J lost 7 bases, V lost 3 bases, and 14 bases had no gene match. CDR3 sequence (DNA): TGTGCCAGCAGTTTGTCTTTAGGGGGCGGCCCCCCTGGCTACACCTTC. Protein: CASSLSLGGGPPGYTF.

This chain joins TRBV29-1 and TRBJ1-1; D call uncertain. The CDR3 runs 13 residues. CDR1 is SQVTM, CDR2 ANQGSEA, per germline. The V gene lost 7 bases and the J gene lost 0 bases, with 12 bases spanning the gap. The chain's CDR3 is CSGATQVNTEAFF. CDR3 nucleotide sequence: TGCAGCGGAGCCACTCAGGTGAACACTGAAGCTTTCTTT.

This chain uses TRBV6-5 with TRBJ1-2; D is possibly TRBD1 (5 bases). This CDR3 is 12 amino acids long. Germline CDR1 and CDR2: MNHEY and SVGAGI. V gave up 7 bases and J gave up 2 bases, with 8 bases separating them. Written as DNA, the CDR3 is TGTGCCAGCACGACAGTAAACTATGGCTACACCTTC. Translated, it gives CASTTVNYGYTF.

The chain carries TRBV12-5 and TRBJ1-5; TRBD1 might be the D (6 bases). The CDR3 has 16 amino acids. V was clipped by 6 bases and J by 4 bases, with 19 bases between them. Germline V CDR1 and CDR2: LGHNT, FRNRAP. The CDR3 here is CASGFLVGGENQPQHF. CDR3 coding DNA: TGTGCTAGTGGCTTCTTGGTAGGGGGAGAGAATCAGCCCCAGCATTTT.

For the CDR3, the DNA is TGCGGTACAGGGAGCACAGATACGCAGTATTTT. Translating it yields CGTGSTDTQYF. The gene calls are TRBV20-1 and TRBJ2-3; a possible D gene is TRBD1 (6 bases). The CDR3 runs to 11 residues. Germline lookup yields CDR1 DFQATT and CDR2 SNEGSKA (reference sequence).

The V gene is TRBV5-1, the J gene TRBJ2-7; 10 bases match TRBD2. CDR3 length: 15 residues. The V and J ends lost 5 bases and 0 bases, in that order; junction bases with no gene match: 5. Germline V CDR1 and CDR2: SGHRS, YFSETQ. The CDR3, as DNA: TGCGCCAGCAGACTAAGCGGGGGGGCCTCCTACGAGCAGTACTTC. Translating it yields CASRLSGGASYEQYF.

J is TRBJ2-5 and V is TRBV5-1; weak D call: TRBD1 (6 bases). V dropped 2 bases and J dropped 4 bases, with 9 bases sitting between them. Germline CDR1 is SGHRS and CDR2 is YFSETQ. This CDR3 has 13 amino acids. Here the CDR3 reads CASSLGQLETQYF. The CDR3 nucleotides are TGCGCCAGCAGCTTAGGACAGTTAGAGACCCAGTACTTC. Based on the CDR3 plus reference TRBV5-1 and TRBJ2-5, the full variable domain is KAGVTQTPRYLIKTRGQQVTLSCSPISGHRSVSWYQQTPGQGLQFLFEYFSETQRNKGNFPGRFSGRQFSNSRSEMNVSTLELGDSALYLCASSLGQLETQYFGPGTRLLVL.

V and J are TRBV30 and TRBJ2-2; D not resolved. The CDR3 extends over 14 amino acids. The germline V and J ends were trimmed by 4 bases and 1 base, with 10 bases remaining between them. CDR1 GTSNPN and CDR2 SVGIG come from the germline V gene (reference sequence). CDR3 sequence: CAWTPSLNTGELFF. DNA for the CDR3: TGTGCCTGGACCCCCTCCCTGAACACCGGGGAGCTGTTTTTT. Drawing the rest from reference TRBV30 and TRBJ2-2, the complete variable domain is SQTIHQWPATLVQPVGSPLSLECTVEGTSNPNLYWYRQAAGRGLQLLFYSVGIGQISSEVPQNLSASRPQDRQFILSSKKLLLSDSGFYLCAWTPSLNTGELFFGEGSRLTVL.

The chain links TRBV7-2 to TRBJ2-3; 11 bases agree with TRBD2. V shed 0 bases and J 2 bases; nucleotides not matched to a gene: 13. CDR1 is SGHTA and CDR2 is FQGNSA in the germline V gene. The CDR3 runs to 20 residues. The CDR3 loop is CASSLARRTISGGATDTQYF. The CDR3 DNA sequence: TGTGCCAGCAGCTTAGCTAGGAGGACTATTAGCGGGGGGGCCACAGATACGCAGTATTTT.

This sequence joins TRBV5-5 and TRBJ2-5; 12 bases fit TRBD2. With V trimmed by 4 bases and J by 3 bases, 16 bases remained unmatched. This CDR3 is built from 19 residues. Germline-derived CDR1 and CDR2 are SGHKS and YYEKEE (reference sequence). CDR3 sequence: CASSSPGTSGFEQKETQYF. The DNA of the CDR3 is TGTGCCAGCAGCAGTCCCGGGACTAGCGGGTTTGAACAAAAAGAGACCCAGTACTTC.

The V gene is TRBV7-2, the J gene TRBJ1-2, with TRBD1 identical over 8 bases. Germline-derived CDR1 and CDR2 are SGHTA and FQGNSA. J gave up 5 bases and V 0 bases, and 5 bases lay outside the gene matches. The CDR3 has 15 amino acids. CDR3 in DNA: TGTGCCAGCAGCTTAGCACAGGGGGGAATATATGGCTACACCTTC. This encodes CASSLAQGGIYGYTF.

The V call is TRBV10-2, the J call TRBJ2-5; TRBD2 agrees at 14 bases. Germline values: CDR1 WSHSY, CDR2 SAAADI. The J segment lost 0 bases and the V segment lost 1 base, leaving 4 bases of the junction unmatched. The CDR3 length is 18 residues. The CDR3 region has the DNA TGCGCCAGCAGTGAGTGGACTAGCGGGGGGCGGTACCAAGAGACCCAGTACTTC. This translates into CASSEWTSGGRYQETQYF.

The V call is TRBV7-8, the J call TRBJ1-2; perhaps TRBD1 as D (6 bases). Germline V gene data show CDR1 as SGHVS and CDR2 as FQNEAQ. Deletions cut 2 bases from V and 0 bases from J, with 13 bases between. The CDR3 totals 16 residues. The CDR3 sequence: CASSLNEPGANYGYTF. As DNA, the CDR3 is TGTGCCAGCAGCTTAAACGAGCCAGGGGCTAACTATGGCTACACCTTC.

As DNA, the CDR3 is TGTGCCATCAATCGACAGGGGGAAAACACCATATATTTT. This gives the protein CAINRQGENTIYF. The rearrangement uses TRBV10-3 and TRBJ1-3; 9 bases align to TRBD1. J lost 6 bases, V lost 7 bases, and 4 bases had no gene match. The CDR3 runs to 13 residues. The germline gives CDR1 ENHRY, CDR2 SYGVKD.

The rearrangement joins TRBV6-5 to TRBJ2-1; a weak D match, TRBD1 (6 bases). Trimming pared 2 bases from V and 5 bases from J, leaving 16 bases between. The CDR3 has 16 residues. CDR1 is MNHEY, CDR2 SVGAGI, per germline. The CDR3 sequence is CASSYVSGGAHNEQFF. In nucleotides, the CDR3 is TGTGCCAGCAGTTACGTTTCTGGGGGCGCACACAATGAGCAGTTCTTC.

The chain employs TRBV5-8 and TRBJ2-2, with 8 bases matching TRBD1. Germline assignment: CDR1 SGHTS and CDR2 YDEGEE. The CDR3 covers 17 residues. Trimming removed 4 bases from V and 8 bases from J; junction bases left unmatched: 16. CDR3 bases: TGTGCCAGCAGCCCGGTTCAGGGGGCGCACGTTTTGGGGGAGCTGTTTTTT. Protein product: CASSPVQGAHVLGELFF.

This clone has just a few counts. The rearrangement links TRBV7-9 to TRBJ2-3, with TRBD2 matching 14 bases. Germline trimming cut 1 base from V and 4 bases from J; bases unmatched to any gene: 1. This CDR3 contains 16 residues. Germline values: CDR1 SEHNR, CDR2 FQNEAQ (reference sequence). The CDR3 region is CASSLGLAGGADTQYF. The CDR3, as DNA: TGTGCCAGCAGCTTAGGACTAGCGGGGGGGGCAGATACGCAGTATTTT. Using reference TRBV7-9 and TRBJ2-3 for the parts outside the CDR3, the full variable domain is DTGVSQNPRHKITKRGQNVTFRCDPISEHNRLYWYRQTLGQGPEFLTYFQNEAQLEKSRLLSDRFSAERPKGSFSTLEIQRTEQGDSAMYLCASSLGLAGGADTQYFGPGTRLTVL.

The CDR3 sequence is CASSQDGRGAHVSYTF. The CDR3 DNA is TGCGCCAGCAGCCAAGATGGTCGGGGGGCTCATGTGAGCTACACCTTC. The V and J genes are TRBV4-1 and TRBJ1-2, with D tentatively TRBD1 (6 bases). The CDR3 totals 16 residues. Trimming pared 0 bases from V and 9 bases from J, leaving 20 bases between. The V gene's germline CDR1 is MGHRA and CDR2 YSYEKL.

The rearrangement uses TRBV12-5 and TRBJ2-5, with 7 bases matching TRBD1. The CDR3 runs to 14 residues. CDR1 and CDR2 (germline): LGHNT, FRNRAP. The J segment lost 2 bases and the V segment lost 7 bases, leaving 7 bases of the junction unmatched. This CDR3 reads CASDSGQKQETQYF. The CDR3 DNA reads as TGTGCTAGTGATTCGGGACAGAAGCAAGAGACCCAGTACTTC.

This clone appeared a few times. The chain combines TRBV15 with TRBJ1-1, with TRBD1 identical over 9 bases. CDR1 is LNHNV, CDR2 YYDKDF, per germline (reference sequence). The CDR3 has 14 amino acids. Losses at the gene ends were 3 bases for V and 4 bases for J; bases not matched to a gene: 3. The DNA for the CDR3 is TGTGCCACCAGCAGGGACAGGGGAGGCACTGAAGCTTTCTTT. This encodes CATSRDRGGTEAFF.